This TCR beta chain was observed in a study of cytomegalovirus exposure and HLA in healthy donors. Whole-study context: There were 100 million to 120 million unique TCR beta sequences, drawn from about 200 million T cells, in an earlier analysis.

There are 20 residues in the CDR3. Germline CDR1 LNHDA, CDR2 SQIVND (reference sequence). The ends lost 3 bases at V and 2 bases at J; junction bases unmatched: 19. Primers included in the PCR were 60 Vbeta and 13 Jbeta primers. TCRdb's copy holds only in-frame clones and misses some; the assay was immunoSEQ multiplex PCR. The sample consists of 95,000 to 100,000 clones, around 77% of them appearing once. The chain recombines TRBV19 with TRBJ1-2; 9 positions match TRBD1. The sample was PBMCs. The source of this sequence is a female donor in good health and CMV-seronegative. In nucleotides, the CDR3 is TGTGCCAGTAGTATCCTGTGGTCGTATACTAGGACAGGGGACAACTATGGCTACACCTTC. Amino acid sequence: CASSILWSYTRTGDNYGYTF.